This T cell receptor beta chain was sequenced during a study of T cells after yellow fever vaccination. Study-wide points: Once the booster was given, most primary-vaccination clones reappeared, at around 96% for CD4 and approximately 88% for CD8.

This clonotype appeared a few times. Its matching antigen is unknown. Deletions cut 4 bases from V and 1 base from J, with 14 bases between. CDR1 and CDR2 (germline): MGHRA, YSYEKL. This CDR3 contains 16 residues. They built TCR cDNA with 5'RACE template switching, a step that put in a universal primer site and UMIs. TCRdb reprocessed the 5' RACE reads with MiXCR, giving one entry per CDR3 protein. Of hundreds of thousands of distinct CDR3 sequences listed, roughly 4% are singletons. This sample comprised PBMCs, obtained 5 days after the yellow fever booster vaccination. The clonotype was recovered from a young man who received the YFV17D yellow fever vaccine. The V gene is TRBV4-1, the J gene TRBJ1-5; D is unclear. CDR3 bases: TGCGCCAGCAGCCCGGGCCTGACACTAAGCAATCAGCCCCAGCATTTT. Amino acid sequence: CASSPGLTLSNQPQHF.